This T cell receptor beta chain was recovered during a study of T-cell reconstitution after alpha-beta-depleted transplantation in children. Library preparation (for TCRbeta) was performed with unique molecular identifiers. MiXCR, run by TCRdb on the PCR reads, gives a single entry per CDR3 protein. Of about 1,000,000 distinct CDR3 sequences detected, less than 30% appear once; the ten largest clones hold approximately 30%. Sample: PBMCs, mostly from graft donor cells, taken 360 days after TCRalphabeta/CD19-depleted stem cell transplant. The sequence was collected from a boy in the first two years of life who had a stem cell transplant for SCID, so the T cells may come from the graft donor.

CDR3 protein: CASSLLSGVRSTDTQYF. The CDR3 nucleotides are TGTGCCAGCAGCCTTCTTTCGGGGGTCCGTAGCACAGATACGCAGTATTTT. The chain carries TRBV11-2 and TRBJ2-3; D may be TRBD2 (6 bases). Trimming stripped 5 bases from V and 0 bases from J, with 18 bases between. The CDR3 is made up of 17 amino acids. Germline loops: CDR1 SGHAT, CDR2 FQNNGV.